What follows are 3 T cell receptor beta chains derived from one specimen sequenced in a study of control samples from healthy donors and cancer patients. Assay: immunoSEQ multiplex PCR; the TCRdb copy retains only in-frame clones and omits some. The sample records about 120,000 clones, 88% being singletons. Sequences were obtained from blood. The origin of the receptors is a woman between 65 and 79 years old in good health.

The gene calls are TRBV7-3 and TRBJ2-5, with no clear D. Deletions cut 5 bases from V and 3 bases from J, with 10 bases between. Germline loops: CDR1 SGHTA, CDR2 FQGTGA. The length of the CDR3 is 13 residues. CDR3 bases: TGTGCCAGCAGCCCCACAGTTAAAGAGACCCAGTACTTC. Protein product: CASSPTVKETQYF.

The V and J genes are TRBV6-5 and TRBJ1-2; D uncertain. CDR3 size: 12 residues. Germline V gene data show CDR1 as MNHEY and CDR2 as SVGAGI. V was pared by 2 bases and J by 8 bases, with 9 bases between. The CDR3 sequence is CASSYRGSGYTF. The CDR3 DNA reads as TGTGCCAGCAGTTACCGAGGGAGCGGCTACACCTTC.

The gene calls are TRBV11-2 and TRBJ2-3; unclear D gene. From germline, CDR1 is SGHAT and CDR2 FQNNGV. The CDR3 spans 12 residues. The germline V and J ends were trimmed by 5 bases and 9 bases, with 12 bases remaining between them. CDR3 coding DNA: TGTGCCAGCAGCCTGCAAGGCTGGACGCAGTATTTT. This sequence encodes CASSLQGWTQYF.